The 13 T cell receptor beta chains below come from one sample, sequenced in a study of blood T cell repertoires in COVID-19. Measured with immunoSEQ multiplex PCR; TCRdb has only the in-frame clones, and not every one. The data show tens of thousands of clones, approximately 80% seen once. The sample taken for sequencing was peripheral blood. The source is a man between 70 and 80 years old with COVID-19, enrolled during active disease.

V is TRBV6-5 and J is TRBJ2-1; D gene unclear. Between the trimmed V and J ends, which lost 10 bases and 9 bases, there was a span of 13 bases. This CDR3 is built from 11 residues. The germline V gene has CDR1 MNHEY and CDR2 SVGAGI. CDR3 sequence (DNA): TGTGCCACTTCAACTTCCGCTGAGCAGTTCTTC. Encoded protein: CATSTSAEQFF.

CDR3: CASSLGPSSYEQYF. In nucleotides, the CDR3 is TGTGCCAGCAGCTTAGGTCCCTCGTCTTACGAGCAGTACTTC. This chain uses TRBV7-2 with TRBJ2-7, with no clear D. Germline V gene data show CDR1 as SGHTA and CDR2 as FQGNSA. The CDR3 is 14 amino acids. V dropped 1 base and J dropped 4 bases, with 11 bases sitting between them.

This clone was seen only a few times. This sequence joins TRBV24-1 and TRBJ2-1, with D perhaps matching TRBD1 (6 bases). Trimming left V 3 bases short and J 7 bases short, with 9 bases between. CDR1 is KGHDR and CDR2 is SFDVKD in the germline V gene. This CDR3 has 13 amino acids. The CDR3 here is CATSDIRGNEQFF. CDR3 nucleotides: TGTGCCACCAGTGATATCAGGGGAAATGAGCAGTTCTTC.

This clone has just a few counts. The chain carries TRBV30 and TRBJ2-7; 9 bases line up with TRBD1. V was pared by 3 bases and J by 3 bases, with 9 bases of the junction left unmatched. This CDR3 region has 15 residues. Germline-derived CDR1 and CDR2 are GTSNPN and SVGIG (reference sequence). The CDR3 DNA reads TGTGCCTGGAGCCTCGGGACAGGGAGCGGCTACGAGCAGTACTTC. Protein sequence: CAWSLGTGSGYEQYF.

The V gene is TRBV29-1, the J gene TRBJ2-2; perhaps TRBD2 as D (7 bases). The CDR3 covers 18 residues. The V and J ends lost 2 bases and 1 base respectively, with 20 bases between them. The germline V gene has CDR1 SQVTM and CDR2 ANQGSEA. The CDR3 is CSVESTGGHGRNTGELFF. For the CDR3, the DNA is TGCAGCGTTGAATCGACGGGGGGCCATGGTAGGAACACCGGGGAGCTGTTTTTT.

The CDR3 DNA sequence: TGCGCCAGCAGCCCACGACAGGGGGACGCTGAAGCTTTCTTT. The encoded protein is CASSPRQGDAEAFF. This rearrangement joins TRBV5-1 to TRBJ1-1; 9 positions agree with TRBD1. V gave up 4 bases and J gave up 6 bases; unmatched junction bases: 7. Per the germline V gene, CDR1 is SGHRS and CDR2 is YFSETQ. The CDR3 spans 14 residues.

J is TRBJ1-2 and V is TRBV19, with 9 bases identical to TRBD1. Looked up from germline, CDR1 is LNHDA and CDR2 is SQIVND (reference sequence). Trimming took 6 bases from V and 4 from J; bases not matched to a gene: 6. This CDR3 has 14 amino acids. The CDR3 coding sequence is TGTGCCAGTAGCTCGACAGGGGGGCTCTATGGCTACACCTTC. It specifies CASSSTGGLYGYTF.

This clone was seen repeatedly, ten times or more. This chain joins TRBV4-3 and TRBJ2-2; D remains ambiguous. Germline V gives CDR1 LGHNA, CDR2 YSLEER. The CDR3 is made up of 17 amino acids. Trimming shortened V by 4 bases and J by 1 base, and 16 bases separated the two germline ends. CDR3 loop: CASSPDVPSLNTGELFF. The CDR3 DNA sequence: TGCGCCAGCAGCCCCGATGTCCCTAGTTTGAACACCGGGGAGCTGTTTTTT.

The V call is TRBV6-1, the J call TRBJ2-3; D unresolved. Trimming took 1 base from V and 0 from J, leaving 8 bases between them. The CDR3 totals 15 residues. Germline lookup yields CDR1 MNHNS and CDR2 SASEGT. This CDR3 is CASSEEPRSTDTQYF. DNA for the CDR3: TGTGCCAGCAGTGAAGAGCCGCGAAGCACAGATACGCAGTATTTT.

The chain uses TRBV4-2 and TRBJ1-3; perhaps TRBD1 as D (6 bases). Trimming removed 4 bases at V and 8 bases at J, with 18 bases between. CDR1 LGHNA and CDR2 YNFKEQ come from the germline V gene. The CDR3 has 15 amino acids. The CDR3 nucleotides are TGTGCCAGCAGCCCGGTCGCAGGGGCTGGGGACACCATATATTTT. This sequence encodes CASSPVAGAGDTIYF.

The chain employs TRBV7-2 and TRBJ2-7, with 7 bases that match TRBD1. The CDR3 loop spans 13 amino acids. Germline values: CDR1 SGHTA, CDR2 FQGNSA. J was trimmed by 3 bases and V by 5 bases; bases with no gene match: 4. CDR3 bases: TGTGCCAGCAGCAAGACAGGGATCTACGAGCAGTACTTC. The encoded protein is CASSKTGIYEQYF.

A note on this clone: Distinct nucleotide sequences in the sample also encode this CDR3. V gene TRBV5-1 combines with J gene TRBJ2-3, with 12 bases that match TRBD2. Losses at the gene ends were 4 bases for V and 4 bases for J; bases not matched to a gene: 4. From germline, CDR1 is SGHRS and CDR2 YFSETQ. This CDR3 region has 15 residues. The CDR3 region is CASSPTSGGADTQYF. CDR3 DNA: TGCGCCAGCAGCCCGACTAGCGGGGGTGCAGATACGCAGTATTTT.

As to this clone: The same CDR3 can be traced to other DNA sequences in this sample. For the CDR3, the DNA is TGTGCCAGTAGCCTCGGCGTGATAGCGGGTCCTTACGAGCAGTACTTC. Its translation is CASSLGVIAGPYEQYF. This chain connects TRBV7-8 to TRBJ2-7, with TRBD2 identical over 7 bases. Looked up from germline, CDR1 is SGHVS and CDR2 is FQNEAQ. V dropped 9 bases and J dropped 4; count of bases not matched to a gene: 18. The CDR3 runs to 16 residues.